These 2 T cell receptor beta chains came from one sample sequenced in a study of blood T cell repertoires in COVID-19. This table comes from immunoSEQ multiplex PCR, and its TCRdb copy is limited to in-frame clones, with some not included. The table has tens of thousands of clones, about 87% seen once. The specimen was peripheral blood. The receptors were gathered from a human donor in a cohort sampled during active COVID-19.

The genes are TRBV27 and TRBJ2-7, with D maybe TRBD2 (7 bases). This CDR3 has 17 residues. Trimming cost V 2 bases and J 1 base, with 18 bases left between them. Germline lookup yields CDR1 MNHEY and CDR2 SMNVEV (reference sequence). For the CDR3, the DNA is TGTGCCAGCAGTTTAGGGTTCGGGGGGCTTAGGTCCTACGAGCAGTACTTC. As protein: CASSLGFGGLRSYEQYF.

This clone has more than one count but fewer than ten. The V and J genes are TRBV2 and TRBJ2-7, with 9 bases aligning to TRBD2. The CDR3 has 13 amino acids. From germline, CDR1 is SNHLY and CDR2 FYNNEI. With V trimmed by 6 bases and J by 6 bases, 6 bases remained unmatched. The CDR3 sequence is CASRERGAGEQYF. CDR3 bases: TGTGCCAGCAGAGAGCGGGGGGCTGGCGAGCAGTACTTC.